This T cell receptor beta chain was obtained from a study of shared clonotypes between healthy human individuals. V dropped 5 bases and J dropped 8 bases, with 16 bases sitting between them. The CDR3 length is 14 residues. CDR1 and CDR2 (germline): SGHTA, FQGNSA. Overall study findings and caveats: Rarefaction showed that sequencing of sorted subsets was incomplete (despite large depth). Clonotypes not shared had lower generation probabilities than those common to all four donors.

Over several immunoSEQ plates, each subset's genomic DNA was distributed in even portions. Produced via immunoSEQ multiplex PCR; TCRdb's table is partial and in-frame only. The sample yields millions of clones, roughly 93% seen once. Concerning this clone: Antigen unknown.

The sample taken for sequencing was naive CD4+ T cells from PBMCs. The subset was: CD45RA+ positively selected. The TCR comes from a man between 18 and 29 years old in good health. Some clones in this sample may be carry-over from other donors' samples. The rearrangement joins TRBV7-2 to TRBJ1-5, with a weak D call TRBD1 (6 bases). The CDR3 loop is CASSLLGGLEPQHF. In DNA, the CDR3 is TGTGCCAGCAGCCTCCTAGGGGGTCTTGAGCCCCAGCATTTT.